The T cell receptor beta chain described here comes from a study of cytomegalovirus exposure and HLA in healthy donors. Study-wide points: A subsequent analysis found that TCR clusters from the first cohort also tended to co-occur in the 90 to 150 validation repertoires, with approximately 95% of cluster scores above 0. High specificity and sensitivity for cytomegalovirus status were reported for the classifier.

Comment on this clone: The antigen is unknown.

The CDR3 loop spans 14 amino acids. Trimming removed 4 bases from V and 1 base from J, with 11 bases in between. CDR1 SQVTM and CDR2 ANQGSEA come from the germline V gene. Sequenced by immunoSEQ multiplex PCR; TCRdb stores in-frame clones only, minus some. The sample lists 60,000 or so clones, around 90% occurring once. The clonotype was recovered from a woman aged 25-40 years in good health and CMV-seronegative. This chain uses TRBV29-1 with TRBJ1-5; D is undetermined. Sequencing was carried out using PBMCs. CDR3 protein: CSVGGGMSNQPQHF. The CDR3, as DNA: TGCAGCGTTGGGGGAGGGATGAGCAATCAGCCCCAGCATTTT.